This T cell receptor beta chain was recovered during a study of PD-1 blockade in classical Hodgkin lymphoma. Study results and limitations: Patients excluded were those beginning nivolumab under 1 year after ASCT. Relative to healthy donors, newly diagnosed patients reportedly had lower baseline TCR diversity, which was reported as lower still in relapsed/refractory patients. TCR diversity rose significantly by C4D1 in CD4+ but not CD8+ cells.

With no exception, relapse followed autologous stem cell transplantation in all patients, and brentuximab vedotin exposure varied. As regards this clone: The antigen is not known.

The assay was immunoSEQ multiplex PCR, and TCRdb's table has in-frame clones only and misses some. The data show approximately 25,000 clones, 60% to 80% seen once. This specimen was peripheral blood mononuclear cells (PBMCs), taken at baseline. The sequence came from a human donor with classical Hodgkin lymphoma.

The CDR3 nucleotides read TGCGCCAGCAGCCAAGAGGAACGGGGGGGTTTGAGCGAGCAGTACTTC. Protein: CASSQEERGGLSEQYF. The rearrangement links TRBV4-1 to TRBJ2-7; TRBD2 matches 8 bases. This CDR3 spans 16 amino acids. V lost 0 bases and J lost 6; bases outside the gene matches: 10. CDR1 MGHRA and CDR2 YSYEKL come from the germline V gene.